These 19 T cell receptor beta chains came from one sample sequenced in a study of blood T cell repertoires in COVID-19. Sequencing was performed with immunoSEQ multiplex PCR; in TCRdb, only in-frame clones are kept and a portion is missing. The sample shows over 250,000 clones, under 90% of them seen only once. Sequencing was done on a sample of PBMCs or T cells enriched from blood (not recorded which). Receptor source: a woman between 55 and 75 years old who had recovered from COVID-19.

This chain joins TRBV10-1 and TRBJ2-3; 9 nucleotides agree with TRBD2. The V gene's germline CDR1 is WNHNN and CDR2 SYGVQD (reference sequence). This CDR3 has 15 amino acids. The trim removed 5 bases at V and 2 bases at J, leaving 5 bases unmatched. CDR3 sequence (DNA): TGCGCCAGCAGTCCGGGACTAGCTATCACAGATACGCAGTATTTT. Amino acid sequence: CASSPGLAITDTQYF.

This chain connects TRBV7-9 to TRBJ1-2, with a possible D match to TRBD1 (5 bases). CDR3 size: 13 residues. Trimming pared 6 bases from V and 4 bases from J, leaving 12 bases between. Germline V gives CDR1 SEHNR, CDR2 FQNEAQ (reference sequence). CDR3 DNA: TGTGCCAGCAGTGAGGGACTTTTCTATGGCTACACCTTC. Its translation: CASSEGLFYGYTF.

This clone was detected only once. DNA of the CDR3: TGTGCCAGCAGTTTACCACTCCCCGGGACTAGCGGGGGGCACACCGGGGAGCTGTTTTTT. Its protein product is CASSLPLPGTSGGHTGELFF. This chain connects TRBV27 to TRBJ2-2; the match to TRBD2 covers 15 bases. The germline V gene encodes CDR1 MNHEY and CDR2 SMNVEV (reference sequence). J was trimmed by 3 bases and V by 2 bases; bases with no gene match: 10. The CDR3 length is 20 residues.

The chain has TRBV9 and TRBJ2-2; a possible D gene is TRBD1 (6 bases). The CDR3 totals 14 residues. V lost 2 bases and J 2 bases, leaving 7 bases between the germline ends. Germline V lookup: CDR1 SGDLS, CDR2 YYNGEE. The CDR3 protein is CASSVGHNTGELFF. The CDR3 region has the DNA TGTGCCAGCAGCGTGGGACATAACACCGGGGAGCTGTTTTTT.

CDR3 region: CASTRTGWIHEQYF. The CDR3 DNA follows: TGTGCCAGCACTCGGACAGGGTGGATCCACGAGCAGTACTTC. The chain employs TRBV27 and TRBJ2-7; 8 positions match TRBD1. Per germline, CDR1 MNHEY and CDR2 SMNVEV (reference sequence). This CDR3 spans 14 amino acids. V was clipped by 7 bases and J by 5 bases; unmatched bases: 10.

The genes are TRBV3-1 (or the pseudogene TRBV3-2) and TRBJ2-7; 8 nucleotides line up with TRBD2. J gave up 6 bases and V 4 bases, and 8 bases lay outside the gene matches. The CDR3 runs to 14 residues. Germline-derived CDR1 and CDR2 are LGHDT and YNNKEL (reference sequence). The CDR3 sequence: CASSPGLGDTEQYF. The DNA of the CDR3 is TGTGCCAGCAGCCCGGGACTAGGGGATACCGAGCAGTACTTC.

The chain combines TRBV28 with TRBJ1-2, with 9 bases lining up with TRBD1. Germline V CDR1 and CDR2: MDHEN, SYDVKM. With V trimmed by 7 bases and J by 9 bases, 12 bases remained unmatched. The CDR3 loop spans 14 amino acids. This CDR3 reads CASIRTGDDFSYTF. The CDR3 bases are TGTGCCAGCATCCGGACAGGGGACGACTTCAGCTACACCTTC.

V gene TRBV3-1 (or the pseudogene TRBV3-2) combines with J gene TRBJ2-3, with 8 bases aligning to TRBD2. The CDR3 length is 14 residues. After removal of 5 bases from V and 5 bases from J, the junction contained 6 bases not matched to a gene. Germline V CDR1 and CDR2: LGHDT, YNNKEL (reference sequence). CDR3 sequence reads: CASSLSGSEDTQYF. CDR3 nucleotides: TGTGCCAGCAGCTTAAGCGGGAGCGAAGATACGCAGTATTTT.

The gene calls are TRBV5-1 and TRBJ2-7, with 9 nucleotides matching TRBD2. The CDR3 covers 16 residues. Trimming removed 0 bases from V and 2 bases from J; junction bases left unmatched: 6. Germline CDR1 reads SGHRS; CDR2 reads YFSETQ. The CDR3 loop is CASSLGPSGDAYEQYF. CDR3 nucleotide sequence: TGCGCCAGCAGCTTGGGGCCTAGCGGGGATGCCTACGAGCAGTACTTC.

This chain connects TRBV19 to TRBJ1-2; a weak D match, TRBD1 (5 bases). The CDR3 runs to 13 residues. Germline assignment: CDR1 LNHDA and CDR2 SQIVND (reference sequence). Trimming took 5 bases from V and 3 from J, leaving 10 bases between them. CDR3 in DNA: TGTGCCAGTAGTGCGGACATCTACTATGGCTACACCTTC. Its translation: CASSADIYYGYTF. Filled out from reference TRBV19 and TRBJ1-2, the complete variable domain reads DGGITQSPKYLFRKEGQNVTLSCEQNLNHDAMYWYRQDPGQGLRLIYYSQIVNDFQKGDIAEGYSVSREKKESFPLTVTSAQKNPTAFYLCASSADIYYGYTFGSGTRLTVV.

The rearrangement uses TRBV2 and TRBJ2-3; TRBD2 aligns across 11 bases. Germline V gives CDR1 SNHLY, CDR2 FYNNEI. The CDR3 extends over 16 amino acids. V lost 6 bases to trimming and J lost 1 base; unmatched junction nucleotides: 6. CDR3 amino acids: CASSAGTSGRTDTQYF. CDR3 bases: TGTGCCAGCAGCGCCGGGACTAGCGGTCGCACAGATACGCAGTATTTT.

The rearrangement uses TRBV7-2 and TRBJ2-4; D is unclear. V gave up 2 bases and J gave up 0 bases, with 5 bases separating them. This CDR3 has 14 amino acids. Germline values: CDR1 SGHTA, CDR2 FQGNSA. The CDR3 is CASSLRLAKNIQYF. The CDR3 DNA reads as TGTGCCAGCAGCTTAAGACTAGCCAAAAACATTCAGTACTTC.

The chain links TRBV9 to TRBJ2-7; 16 bases map to TRBD2. This CDR3 spans 17 amino acids. Unmatched junction bases numbered 4, after V lost 0 bases and J lost 4 bases. Germline CDR1 reads SGDLS; CDR2 reads YYNGEE. The CDR3 DNA sequence: TGTGCCAGCAGCGTAGGCGAGGGACTAGCGGGAGGGTACGAGCAGTACTTC. Its protein product is CASSVGEGLAGGYEQYF.

This clone was counted only a few times. The chain employs TRBV6-5 and TRBJ2-7; 9 bases align to TRBD2. This CDR3 contains 13 residues. Germline V gene data show CDR1 as MNHEY and CDR2 as SVGAGI. With 8 bases clipped from V and 4 bases from J, the junction kept 6 bases outside the gene matches. The CDR3, as DNA: TGTGCCAGCCATCTAGCGGGGAATTACGAGCAGTACTTC. Translation: CASHLAGNYEQYF.

The rearrangement joins TRBV24-1 to TRBJ1-5; possibly TRBD1 for D (5 bases). CDR1 is KGHDR and CDR2 is SFDVKD in the germline V gene. Trimming removed 6 bases at V and 2 bases at J, with 7 bases between. The CDR3 consists of 13 residues. The CDR3 here is CATSQGGNQPQHF. The CDR3, as DNA: TGTGCCACCAGTCAGGGCGGCAATCAGCCCCAGCATTTT.

As DNA, the CDR3 is TGTGCCTGGAGTGCCTCTCCTAATCAGCCCCAGCATTTT. This translates into CAWSASPNQPQHF. The chain joins TRBV30 to TRBJ1-5; D gene unclear. Germline-derived CDR1 and CDR2 are GTSNPN and SVGIG (reference sequence). CDR3 length: 13 residues. The V and J ends lost 1 base and 4 bases respectively, with 8 bases between them.

The rearrangement links TRBV19 to TRBJ1-1; D may be TRBD1 (5 bases). Germline CDR1 LNHDA, CDR2 SQIVND (reference sequence). V shed 5 bases and J shed 3 bases, with 7 bases lying between them. This CDR3 comprises 12 residues. CDR3 sequence: CASSQGDTEAFF. The CDR3 DNA sequence: TGTGCCAGTAGTCAGGGCGACACTGAAGCTTTCTTT.

The J gene is TRBJ2-3, the V gene TRBV5-1; 12 nucleotides match TRBD2. Germline V gives CDR1 SGHRS, CDR2 YFSETQ. CDR3 length equals 17 residues. V lost 5 bases, J lost 1 base, and 8 bases stayed unmatched. The CDR3 here is CASSRTSGAGGTDTQYF. In DNA, the CDR3 is TGCGCCAGCAGTCGGACTAGCGGGGCTGGGGGCACAGATACGCAGTATTTT.

The chain couples TRBV5-1 to TRBJ2-1, with unresolved D. CDR1 is SGHRS, CDR2 YFSETQ, per germline. This CDR3 contains 13 residues. Trimming shortened V by 4 bases and J by 5 bases, and 10 bases separated the two germline ends. The CDR3 coding sequence is TGCGCCAGCAGCCTACTGATTGACAATGAGCAGTTCTTC. Amino acid sequence: CASSLLIDNEQFF.